The rows below give T cell receptor beta chains drawn from one sample of a study of shared clonotypes between healthy human individuals. Repertoires were generated with immunoSEQ multiplex PCR, while TCRdb's copy carries only in-frame clones and drops some. This table has a few million clones, roughly 92% appearing once. Material for sequencing was naive CD4+ T cells sorted from blood. Source of these receptors: a young man in good health. Both conserved end residues are part of each CDR3. Each record gives: J gene, D gene, clone size, V gene, CDR3 DNA, CDR3 protein. The D gene is left open where the match is weak. For some rows the clone size is stated as once, few or many, or as a class when expanded; others skip it.

>TRBJ2-1|-|-|TRBV18
TGTGCCAGCTCACCATACAACATGCATGAGCAGTTCTTC
CASSPYNMHEQFF
>TRBJ2-7|-|-|TRBV5-8
TGTGCCAGCAGCTTGGCGCCGGGACGGGCCTACGAGCAGTACTTC
CASSLAPGRAYEQYF
>TRBJ2-5|-|-|TRBV5-1
TGCGCCAGCAGTACCGAAGAGACCCAGTACTTC
CASSTEETQYF
>TRBJ1-4|TRBD1|-|TRBV9
TGTGCCAGCAGTGACAGGGGCGATATTAATGAAAAACTGTTTTTT
CASSDRGDINEKLFF
>TRBJ2-3|-|-|TRBV5-1
TGCGCCAGCAGCGGTCAGGGGTCCGATACGCAGTATTTT
CASSGQGSDTQYF
>TRBJ1-6|-|-|TRBV30
TGTGCCTGGAGTGTTGGCCAGATCTATAATTCACCCCTCCACTTT
CAWSVGQIYNSPLHF
>TRBJ2-7|TRBD1|-|TRBV6-5
TGTGCCAGCAGCTCCGGGACAGGGAGTCGGTACTTC
CASSSGTGSRYF
>TRBJ1-4|-|-|TRBV7-9
TGTGCCAGCAGCTCCTTTGACACCCGGGCCTTCGCGGGAAAACTGTTTTTT
CASSSFDTRAFAGKLFF
>TRBJ1-4|-|-|TRBV9
TGTGCCAGCAGCGTAGCGGGAGGATATAATGAAAAACTGTTTTTT
CASSVAGGYNEKLFF
>TRBJ2-3|-|-|TRBV29-1
TGCAGCGTTGGTGAGAGCGGCACAGATACGCAGTATTTT
CSVGESGTDTQYF
>TRBJ1-2|-|-|TRBV5-4
TGTGCCAGCAGACAAGGGACGGAGGGTGCCTATGGCTACACCTTC
CASRQGTEGAYGYTF
>TRBJ2-3|TRBD1|-|TRBV9
TGTGCCAGCAGCGTAGACAGGGGGTCAGATACGCAGTATTTT
CASSVDRGSDTQYF
>TRBJ2-7|TRBD1|-|TRBV28
TGTGCCAGCAGTTATACCTTGACAGGGAGATCCTACGAGCAGTACTTC
CASSYTLTGRSYEQYF
>TRBJ1-1|TRBD1|once|TRBV5-4
TGTGCCAGCAGCCCCTGGGACAGGGGGCTGGACACTGAAGCTTTCTTT
CASSPWDRGLDTEAFF
>TRBJ2-4|TRBD1|once|TRBV7-6
TGTGCCAGCAGCTTAGGGGGCCCCGACAGGGGAACCAAAAACATTCAGTACTTC
CASSLGGPDRGTKNIQYF
>TRBJ2-3|TRBD2|-|TRBV10-3
TGTGCCATCAGGACTGGACTAGCGGGGGATATGGCAGATACGCAGTATTTT
CAIRTGLAGDMADTQYF
>TRBJ2-7|TRBD2|once|TRBV5-4
TGTGCCAGCAGTGCTCTAGCGGGAGGGTCCTACGAGCAGTACTTC
CASSALAGGSYEQYF
>TRBJ2-7|TRBD2|-|TRBV5-1
TGCGCCAGCAGCGTCGTGGGGACTAGCGGGGGCCCCTACGAGCAGTACTTC
CASSVVGTSGGPYEQYF
>TRBJ2-3|TRBD1|-|TRBV6-5
TGTGCCAGCAGCCGCCACAGGGGGCTCACAGATACGCAGTATTTT
CASSRHRGLTDTQYF
>TRBJ2-7|-|-|TRBV5-6
TGTGCCAGCAGCTTGGGCATCGAAGGCGAGCAGTACTTC
CASSLGIEGEQYF
>TRBJ1-4|-|-|TRBV28
TGTGCCAGCAGTCCTTGGACCGACTCAACTAATGAAAAACTGTTTTTT
CASSPWTDSTNEKLFF
>TRBJ2-5|-|-|TRBV12-2
TGTGCAAGTCGTAATGTAGCGGGCTCGGTGGAGACCCAGTACTTC
CASRNVAGSVETQYF
>TRBJ1-2|-|-|TRBV5-1
TGCGCCAGCAGTAGGACAGCCGGAGATTATGGCTACACCTTC
CASSRTAGDYGYTF
>TRBJ2-3|TRBD1|once|TRBV7-9
TGTGCCAGCAGCTTAGAGGGGGCTAAAGGCACAGATACGCAGTATTTT
CASSLEGAKGTDTQYF
>TRBJ2-7|-|-|TRBV21-1
TGTGCCATCCCTGATTCGGGACTAGCGGGAGGGTCCTTCTACGAGCAGTACTTC
CAIPDSGLAGGSFYEQYF
>TRBJ1-3|-|-|TRBV5-1
TGCGCCAGCAGCGCCCAGGGACCTGGAAACACCATATATTTT
CASSAQGPGNTIYF
>TRBJ2-4|TRBD2|-|TRBV19
TGTGCCAGTAGGAGGGCGGGAGCTCTCGGAAACATTCAGTACTTC
CASRRAGALGNIQYF
>TRBJ2-1|-|once|TRBV11-1
TGTGCCAGCACCTCACGGAGTTCTCTAATAAACTCCTACAATGAGCAGTTCTTC
CASTSRSSLINSYNEQFF
>TRBJ1-5|-|-|TRBV2
TGTGCCAGCAGTGAGCAAATGACAGCGAATAGCAATCAGCCCCAGCATTTT
CASSEQMTANSNQPQHF
>TRBJ2-2|-|-|TRBV27
TGTGCCAGCAGTTTAAGGGAAACCCGGCGGTCCGGGGAGCTGTTTTTT
CASSLRETRRSGELFF
>TRBJ2-3|TRBD2|once|TRBV7-2
TGTGCCAGCAGCTGGACTAGCCGGGATACGCAGTATTTT
CASSWTSRDTQYF